The rows below give T cell receptor beta chains drawn from one sample of a study of tumor-infiltrating lymphocytes in localized non-small cell lung cancer. Only in-frame clones appear in the TCRdb table, and some are missing; sequencing was by immunoSEQ multiplex PCR. The sample lists roughly 12,000 clones; more than 75% were seen once. The specimen was uninvolved lung tissue not adjacent to the tumor. These receptors were taken from a human donor with non-small cell lung cancer. CDR3s include the opening cysteine and the closing phenylalanine or tryptophan. Each record gives: J gene, V gene, clone size, D gene, CDR3 protein, CDR3 DNA. A D gene is named only where the DNA matches it firmly. Clone size, where shown, is once, few, many, or a class for clones that have expanded.

>TRBJ2-3|TRBV19|once|TRBD2
CASSPRTSGSTDTQYF
TGTGCCAGTAGTCCTCGGACTAGCGGGAGTACAGATACGCAGTATTTT
>TRBJ2-3|TRBV5-4|.|TRBD2
CASSLGAGVSTDTQYF
TGTGCCAGCAGCTTGGGTGCGGGGGTTAGCACAGATACGCAGTATTTT
>TRBJ2-2|TRBV20-1|few|.
CSAREVGELFF
TGCAGTGCTAGAGAAGTCGGGGAGCTGTTTTTT
>TRBJ1-4|TRBV15|few|.
CATSRVGNEKLFF
TGTGCCACCAGCAGAGTGGGAAATGAAAAACTGTTTTTT
>TRBJ2-5|TRBV14|.|TRBD2
CASSRISGGSQETQYF
TGTGCCAGCAGCCGGATTAGCGGGGGCTCACAAGAGACCCAGTACTTC
>TRBJ2-7|TRBV6-5|.|TRBD1
CASTRQGPSYEQYF
TGTGCCAGTACCAGACAGGGGCCATCCTACGAGCAGTACTTC
>TRBJ1-1|TRBV5-1|.|.
CASSLSSPNTEAFF
TGCGCCAGCAGCTTGTCCTCACCGAACACTGAAGCTTTCTTT
>TRBJ2-2|TRBV7-2|.|.
CASSLAGFTGELFF
TGTGCCAGCAGCTTAGCAGGGTTCACCGGGGAGCTGTTTTTT
>TRBJ1-3|TRBV9|.|.
CASSVEFSGNTIYF
TGTGCCAGCAGCGTAGAGTTCTCTGGAAACACCATATATTTT
>TRBJ2-7|TRBV27|.|.
CASRPTSEQYF
TGTGCCAGCCGGCCTACATCCGAGCAGTACTTC
>TRBJ1-1|TRBV7-6|.|.
CASRPQGLNTEAFF
TGTGCCAGCAGGCCGCAGGGGTTGAACACTGAAGCTTTCTTT
>TRBJ2-5|TRBV5-1|.|.
CASRVENEETQYF
TGCGCCAGCAGGGTGGAGAACGAGGAGACCCAGTACTTC
>TRBJ1-1|TRBV29-1|.|.
CSAANTEAFF
TGCAGCGCAGCAAACACTGAAGCTTTCTTT
>TRBJ1-2|TRBV5-5|.|.
CASSLLPGSDYGYTF
TGTGCCAGCAGCTTGTTACCAGGGAGCGACTATGGCTACACCTTC
>TRBJ1-3|TRBV6-6|.|.
CASSSQEDNTIYF
TGTGCCAGCAGTTCGCAGGAGGATAACACCATATATTTT
>TRBJ1-3|TRBV6-5|.|.
CASSYQGPSSGNTIYF
TGTGCCAGCAGTTATCAGGGACCGAGCTCTGGAAACACCATATATTTT
>TRBJ2-1|TRBV10-3|.|TRBD2
CAITDRAGGHNEQFF
TGTGCCATTACAGACCGAGCGGGGGGACACAATGAGCAGTTCTTC
>TRBJ2-7|TRBV2|.|.
CASSGRGVEQYF
TGTGCCAGCAGCGGAAGGGGGGTCGAGCAGTACTTC